The rows below give T cell receptor beta chains drawn from one sample of a study of cytomegalovirus exposure and HLA in healthy donors. TCRdb's table, derived via immunoSEQ multiplex PCR, lists solely in-frame clones and lacks some. The repertoire holds about 120,000 clones, with around three fifths as singletons. Sample: PBMCs. These receptors were collected from a woman aged 40 to 50 in good health and CMV-seropositive. Each CDR3 is given without its conserved first and last residue. Only some rows state a clone size, as once, few, many or a class for expanded clones.

NA | TRBV6-5 | ASRRGGTDTQY
once | TRBV6-1 | ASSDGGLTNEKLF
NA | TRBV19 | ASSYPYSNQPQH
NA | TRBV6-5 | ASSYPTGGDTGELF
NA | TRBV2 | ASRMTGGADGYT
NA | TRBV6-5 | ASSFLNQPQH
NA | TRBV7-8 | ASSRDSYSYGYT
few | TRBV5-1 | ASSPTRGSNTEAF
NA | TRBV21-1 | ASSKRVPGQGTGSSSEAF
NA | TRBV30 | AWSWGLGEKLF
NA | TRBV10-3 | AISPIGEGGTDTQY
NA | TRBV19 | ASSDGLAGNPAYNEQF
NA | TRBV7-6 | ASSLGLAGTRQY
NA | TRBV6-1 | ASRDRSFYEQY
NA | TRBV27 | ASRTGGGKAF
NA | TRBV7-6 | ASSLGLAGNNEQF
NA | TRBV28 | ASRMTGSNQPQH
few | TRBV6-5 | ASSLSSGGSDTQY
NA | TRBV2 | ASNPASGGAADTQY
NA | TRBV28 | ASSLWRAGLDNEQF
NA | TRBV5-1 | ASSSPRVPYEQY
NA | TRBV4-2 | ASSQTVEFYGYT
NA | TRBV30 | AEQGTSGNTIY
NA | TRBV2 | ASSEALQVPYEQY
once | TRBV5-1 | ASSLTGEETQY
NA | TRBV30 | AWSVAGVGETQY
NA | TRBV29-1 | SVTGQAQRTNEKLF
NA | TRBV25-1 | ASRTSGRETGELF
NA | TRBV6-4 | ASSDSTSGSGTQY
NA | TRBV9 | ASSVAGVSNTEAF
NA | TRBV7-6 | ASSLASGTTNYEQY
NA | TRBV25-1 | ASSGSQGPPYEQY
NA | TRBV15 | ATSREDGHGYGYT
NA | TRBV19 | ASSIGGTRRNEQF
few | TRBV11-3 | ASSLEGWGLEYGYT
NA | TRBV19 | ASSTGGLDVDEQY
NA | TRBV6-1 | ASSEGTGVSPLYGYT
NA | TRBV27 | ASRRRGQVFPSTDTQY
NA | TRBV6-1 | ASSYRAGTEAF
NA | TRBV28 | ASVGGSPGWDEQF
NA | TRBV28 | ASSSRTGSYGYT
NA | TRBV6-5 | ASSQSPGTGSGYT
NA | TRBV28 | ASSSRTGGYTEAF